The clone carrying this T cell receptor (beta chain) was counted a single time. This CDR3 comprises 13 residues. Trimming pared 3 bases from V and 5 bases from J, leaving 7 bases between. Germline V gene data show CDR1 as SNHLY and CDR2 as FYNNEI. The data belong to a study of CD8 T cells in Susac syndrome. The authors reverse transcribed about 0.45 to 1 ug RNA with random hexamers. TCRdb reprocessed the immunoSEQ multiplex PCR reads via MiXCR and lists one record per CDR3 protein. The sample lists around 200,000 distinct CDR3 sequences, approximately 95% occurring once. In blood CD8+ and CD4+ T cells, TCR beta underwent sequencing.

The origin of this receptor is a human donor with multiple sclerosis. This chain uses TRBV2 with TRBJ2-2, with a weak D call TRBD1 (5 bases). What was sequenced was CD4+ T cells from PBMCs. The CDR3 is CASSDQGTGELFF. CDR3 nucleotides: TGTGCCAGCAGTGACCAGGGAACCGGGGAGCTGTTTTTT.